This TCR beta chain was retrieved from a study of PD-1 blockade in classical Hodgkin lymphoma. The CDR3 is 13 amino acids. V was trimmed by 2 bases and J by 8 bases, leaving 12 bases between them. The germline CDR1 and CDR2 sequences are MNHNY and SVGAGI (reference sequence). Time point denoted: cycle 4 day 1 (C4D1), after five to seven weeks of nivolumab. All patients experienced relapse after autologous stem cell transplantation, and brentuximab vedotin exposure was variable. With magnetic negative selection, CD4+ T cells were purified from PBMCs that had been thawed. The table came from immunoSEQ multiplex PCR; TCRdb's copy has only in-frame clones and leaves some out. The data contain some 30,000 clones, roughly nine tenths of them singletons.

The sequences come from CD4+ T cells from blood, collected before the fourth cycle of nivolumab. This receptor was identified in a human donor with classical Hodgkin lymphoma. The V and J genes are TRBV6-6 and TRBJ1-2, with D perhaps matching TRBD1 (6 bases). CDR3 sequence: CASSYLTGNGYTF. The CDR3 nucleotides are TGTGCCAGCAGTTACCTCACAGGGAACGGCTACACCTTC.